A single TCR beta chain is shown here with its context. Its cognate antigen is unknown. Measured with immunoSEQ multiplex PCR; TCRdb has only the in-frame clones, and not every one. This sample has about 100,000 clones; over 75% occur once, and the top ten carry less than 3.5%. This record comes from a study of T cell responses to AZD1222 COVID-19 vaccine. Study-level background: Doses given second, at about 4 or about 12 weeks, were pooled.

Looked up from germline, CDR1 is SNHLY and CDR2 is FYNNEI. The junction had 9 bases not matched to a gene; V was cut back by 7 bases and J by 8 bases. The CDR3 runs 13 residues. Whole-study results and caveats: Possibly, clonal diversity was underestimated; donors were largely white British and included more females.

Sample: peripheral blood, taken on day 0 of AZD1222 vaccination. This chain links TRBV2 with TRBJ1-2; 8 bases match TRBD1. The source of this sequence is an adult in good health. The CDR3 DNA sequence: TGTGCCAGCAACCCGACAGGGGTGGGCGGCTACACCTTC. Protein sequence: CASNPTGVGGYTF.